This T cell receptor beta chain was sequenced for a study of blood T cell repertoires in COVID-19. Study-level information: T cells, B-cell-depleted T cells, or PBMCs provided the cDNA or gDNA that served as material.

This table comes from immunoSEQ multiplex PCR, and its TCRdb copy is limited to in-frame clones, with some not included. The data contain 45,000 to 60,000 clones, around four fifths of them seen just once; the ten biggest clones take up about an eighth. Material: peripheral blood. This clonotype was sampled from a woman older than 75 with acute or convalescent COVID-19.

CDR3 coding DNA: TGTGCCAGCAAACCCGGGGGGGCGGGTCAGCCCCAGCATTTT. Translated, it gives CASKPGGAGQPQHF. This rearrangement joins TRBV6-5 to TRBJ1-5, with D possibly being TRBD1 (6 bases). CDR3 length: 14 residues. Germline V gives CDR1 MNHEY, CDR2 SVGAGI. V shed 7 bases and J shed 6 bases, with 16 bases lying between them.